These T cell receptor beta chains were read from a single sample in a study of blood T cell repertoires in COVID-19. Repertoires were generated with immunoSEQ multiplex PCR, while TCRdb's copy carries only in-frame clones and drops some. The sample records over 30,000 clones, about 85% being singletons. Sequencing used peripheral blood. The receptors were gathered from a man of 80 years or more with active or convalescent COVID-19. The CDR3 runs from the conserved cysteine through the conserved F or W. A D gene is named only where the DNA matches it firmly. Clone size is shown for a subset of rows, as once, few, many or a class of expanded clone.

V	D	size	J	DNA	CDR3
TRBV9	TRBD1	.	TRBJ2-3	TGTGCCAGCACGGACAGGGGGCGTCCAGATACGCAGTATTTT	CASTDRGRPDTQYF
TRBV30	.	.	TRBJ2-7	TGTGCCTGGAGTCGTCAGATCTACGAGCAGTACTTC	CAWSRQIYEQYF
TRBV4-3	TRBD2	.	TRBJ2-4	TGCGCCAGCAGCCAAGATCTTGGGGTAGGGGGACTAGCGGGAAGCGCCAAAAACATTCAGTACTTC	CASSQDLGVGGLAGSAKNIQYF
TRBV11-3	TRBD1	.	TRBJ2-3	TGTGCCAGCAAGGTGGGACAGGGGTCAGATACGCAGTATTTT	CASKVGQGSDTQYF
TRBV5-6	.	.	TRBJ2-3	TGTGCCAGCAGGAGAGAGATCACAGATACGCAGTATTTT	CASRREITDTQYF
TRBV6-2/TRBV6-3	.	.	TRBJ2-7	TGTGCCAGCAGTTACTTGAGGGACTACGAGCAGTACTTC	CASSYLRDYEQYF
TRBV6-1	TRBD2	.	TRBJ2-5	TGTGCCAGCAGTGCGATTTTGATATACTCGGGACTAGCGGACCAAGAGACCCAGTACTTC	CASSAILIYSGLADQETQYF
TRBV2	.	.	TRBJ1-2	TGTGCCAGCAGTGATAACCTGGGGAGAAATGGCTACACCTTC	CASSDNLGRNGYTF
TRBV19	.	.	TRBJ1-1	TGTGCCAGTAGTATAAAACAGGGTGGGACTGAAGCTTTCTTT	CASSIKQGGTEAFF
TRBV4-2	.	once	TRBJ2-3	TGTGCCAGCAGCCAAGAGGTTAGCAGCACAGATACGCAGTATTTT	CASSQEVSSTDTQYF
TRBV7-2	.	.	TRBJ2-4	TGTGCCAGCAGCTGGCCGGGGCAGGGGGCCAAAAACATTCAGTACTTC	CASSWPGQGAKNIQYF
TRBV11-2	.	once	TRBJ2-1	TGTGCCAGCAGCTTAGGCTTCGGACAGATTTACAATGAGCAGTTCTTC	CASSLGFGQIYNEQFF
TRBV24-1	.	.	TRBJ2-3	TGTGCCACCAGTGACGTGGGACTCACAGATACGCAGTATTTT	CATSDVGLTDTQYF
TRBV5-4	.	once	TRBJ2-5	TGTGCCAGCAGCTTGGAAGCCCCCCAACCGCGGGAGACCCAGTACTTC	CASSLEAPQPRETQYF
TRBV2	.	.	TRBJ1-5	TGTGCCAGCGGGGCGGGGGAAGTAAGTCAGCCCCAGCATTTT	CASGAGEVSQPQHF
TRBV9	.	.	TRBJ2-3	TGTGCCAGCAGCCGTTATCTATCGGGTACGCAGTATTTT	CASSRYLSGTQYF
TRBV20-1	.	.	TRBJ1-3	TGCAGTGCTAGATCAGGAAACACCATATATTTT	CSARSGNTIYF
TRBV12-3/TRBV12-4	.	.	TRBJ2-1	TGTGCCAGCAGTTTGGCCGGGAACTTTGAGCAGTTCTTC	CASSLAGNFEQFF
TRBV12-5	TRBD1	.	TRBJ1-1	TGTGCTAGTGGCCCGGGACAGGTAGACACTGAAGCTTTCTTT	CASGPGQVDTEAFF
TRBV27	.	few	TRBJ1-1	TGTGCCAGCAGTTTAACGGCAGGGCCGAACACTGAAGCTTTCTTT	CASSLTAGPNTEAFF
TRBV12-5	TRBD1	few	TRBJ1-5	TGTGCTAGTGGTTTGGTATTTTCGGGACAGGGGGCACTCAATTGGGATCAGCCCCAGCATTTT	CASGLVFSGQGALNWDQPQHF
TRBV3-1/TRBV3-2	.	.	TRBJ1-2	TGTGCCAGCAGCCAAGTGACGGCTGGAGATGGCTACACCTTC	CASSQVTAGDGYTF
TRBV11-3	.	.	TRBJ2-2	TGTGCCAGCCGGAGCACCGGGGAGCTGTTTTTT	CASRSTGELFF
TRBV14	TRBD2	.	TRBJ2-7	TGTGCCAGCAGCCCGTTAAGCCGGGAGGCACCCCTCTACGAGCAGTACTTC	CASSPLSREAPLYEQYF
TRBV7-9	.	.	TRBJ1-6	TGTGCCAGCAGCTTTGAGGCATCACCCCTCCACTTT	CASSFEASPLHF
TRBV13	.	.	TRBJ1-4	TGTGCCAGCAGCCCGGGACTGACTGAAAAACTGTTTTTT	CASSPGLTEKLFF
TRBV2	.	once	TRBJ1-1	TGTGCCAGCACCTTTAATTGGTCAGGGCCTAGAGCTGAAGCTTTCTTT	CASTFNWSGPRAEAFF
TRBV29-1	TRBD1	.	TRBJ2-7	TGCAGCGGTGGGGACAGGTACGAGCAGTACTTC	CSGGDRYEQYF
TRBV5-1	TRBD2	few	TRBJ2-5	TGCGCCAGCAGCACCGGACTAGCACAAGGGACCCAGTACTTC	CASSTGLAQGTQYF
TRBV20-1	.	.	TRBJ1-2	TGCAGTGCTAGTTATCAGGGGAGCTATGGCTACACCTTC	CSASYQGSYGYTF
TRBV13	TRBD2	.	TRBJ2-3	TGTGCCAGCTCCTTAGTAGCGGGAGGGCCGGATACGCAGTATTTT	CASSLVAGGPDTQYF
TRBV10-3	.	.	TRBJ1-3	TGTGCCATCAGTGATCTGAGCTCTGGAAACACCATATATTTT	CAISDLSSGNTIYF
TRBV7-9	.	few	TRBJ1-1	TGTGCCAGCAGCTGGCTAGGCACTGAAGCTTTCTTT	CASSWLGTEAFF
TRBV19	.	.	TRBJ1-5	TGTGCCACCGAAACAAGAACGATAAGCAATCAGCCCCAGCATTTT	CATETRTISNQPQHF
TRBV6-2/TRBV6-3	.	once	TRBJ1-2	TGTGCCAGCAGTGAGAGACTCTATGGCTACACCTTC	CASSERLYGYTF
TRBV5-8	.	.	TRBJ2-5	TGTGCCAGCAGCTTTTTTTTCGGGGAACAAGAGACCCAGTACTTC	CASSFFFGEQETQYF
TRBV27	.	.	TRBJ1-5	TGTGCCAGCAGTTCGTCCTCAGGGTCTAATCAGCCCCAGCATTTT	CASSSSSGSNQPQHF
TRBV10-3	TRBD1	.	TRBJ2-7	TGTGCCATCAGGGACAGACAGGGTAACGACGAGCAGTACTTC	CAIRDRQGNDEQYF
TRBV19	.	.	TRBJ1-2	TGTGCCAGTAGGGCAGGGTTCTATGGCTACACCTTC	CASRAGFYGYTF
TRBV7-8	.	once	TRBJ1-1	TGTGCCAGCAGCCCCCGACAAGACCCCACTGAAGCTTTCTTT	CASSPRQDPTEAFF
TRBV24-1	TRBD2	.	TRBJ2-1	TGTGCCACCAGTGACCCCAGAGCGGGAGGAAATAATGAGCAGTTCTTC	CATSDPRAGGNNEQFF
TRBV7-2	TRBD2	once	TRBJ2-5	TGTGCCAGCAGCTCGCGCAGCGGAACTCAGCGGGGTCAAGAGACCCAGTACTTC	CASSSRSGTQRGQETQYF
TRBV5-4	TRBD1	.	TRBJ2-7	TGTGCCAGCAGCTTGACAGGGGTGTCCGAGCAGTACTTC	CASSLTGVSEQYF
TRBV18	TRBD1	.	TRBJ2-5	TGTGCCAGCTCACCGGGGACAGAAGAGACCCAGTACTTC	CASSPGTEETQYF
TRBV6-2/TRBV6-3	TRBD1	few	TRBJ1-6	TGTGCCAGCAGTTACTCCACAGGGGCACCCCTCCACTTT	CASSYSTGAPLHF
TRBV4-1	TRBD1	.	TRBJ1-2	TGCGCCAGCAGCCAAGATAGGGACAGAGACTATGGCTACACCTTC	CASSQDRDRDYGYTF
TRBV7-5	.	.	TRBJ1-5	TGTGTCAGAAGCTTACCAGACAGGGGTTATAGCAATCAGCCCCAGCATTTT	CVRSLPDRGYSNQPQHF
TRBV9	.	.	TRBJ1-4	TGTGCCAGCAGCGTAGGGGCAGGGCAGAATGAAAAACTGTTTTTT	CASSVGAGQNEKLFF
TRBV9	.	once	TRBJ2-7	TGTGCCAGCAGCGTAGCGGGAGAAACCTACGAGCAGTACTTC	CASSVAGETYEQYF
TRBV9	.	.	TRBJ1-5	TGTGCCAGCAGCGCCGAGGGGGGGGCCAATCAGCCCCAGCATTTT	CASSAEGGANQPQHF
TRBV9	TRBD1	.	TRBJ2-3	TGTGCCAGCAGCGTTTACAGGGGCCGGACAGATACGCAGTATTTT	CASSVYRGRTDTQYF
TRBV29-1	TRBD1	.	TRBJ2-7	TGCAGCGTTGGGGGACAGGGCACCTACGAGCAGTACTTC	CSVGGQGTYEQYF
TRBV10-2	TRBD2	.	TRBJ2-2	TGCGCCAGCATGTCGGGAGGGTTCGGCACCGGGGAGCTGTTTTTT	CASMSGGFGTGELFF
TRBV14	TRBD2	.	TRBJ2-1	TGTGCCAGCAGCCAAGATCGTCTAGCGGGGACCAATGAGCAGTTCTTC	CASSQDRLAGTNEQFF
TRBV9	.	.	TRBJ2-4	TGTGCCAGCAGCGTACTATCGGGACTCAGCCATCCAGAACACTTCCTGGCCAAAAACATTCAGTACTTC	CASSVLSGLSHPEHFLAKNIQYF